This is a list of T cell receptor beta chains from one sample in a study of shared clonotypes between healthy human individuals. The data were produced by immunoSEQ multiplex PCR, yet TCRdb's version contains in-frame clones alone and is incomplete. In the table there are around 1.9 million clones, 93% of which are singletons. The sequencing input was naive CD8+ T cells from PBMCs. The receptors stem from a man aged 18 to 30 in good health. Some clones in this sample may be carry-over from other donors' samples. Each CDR3 is given with its conserved first and last residue. The D gene is left open where the match is weak. Clone size is given for some rows only: seen once, a few or many times, or a class if the clone is expanded.

d_call | j_call | v_call | clone_size | cdr3_length | cdr3_nt | cdr3_aa
TRBD1 | TRBJ2-4 | TRBV5-5 | NA | 16 | TGTGCCAGCAGCTTGATTCAGGGGGCAGCCAAAAACATTCAGTACTTC | CASSLIQGAAKNIQYF
NA | TRBJ2-7 | TRBV27 | NA | 13 | TGTGCCAGCAGTGACCTTCGGGGGTACGAGCAGTACTTC | CASSDLRGYEQYF
NA | TRBJ1-2 | TRBV9 | NA | 11 | TGTGCCAGCAGCGTAGGACCGCGCTACACCTTC | CASSVGPRYTF
NA | TRBJ2-7 | TRBV29-1 | NA | 15 | TGCAGCGTGGCCCTTACACGACAGTACTCCTACGAGCAGTACTTC | CSVALTRQYSYEQYF
NA | TRBJ1-2 | TRBV7-2 | NA | 15 | TGTGCCAGCAGCCCTTACTGGACAGCCTCCTATGGCTACACCTTC | CASSPYWTASYGYTF
TRBD1 | TRBJ2-5 | TRBV14 | NA | 15 | TGTGCCAGCAGCCGTATGACAGGGGGCGAGTGGACCCAGTACTTC | CASSRMTGGEWTQYF
NA | TRBJ1-2 | TRBV11-3 | NA | 13 | TGTGCCAGCAGCCCGGGGGGGGGCTATGGCTACACCTTC | CASSPGGGYGYTF
NA | TRBJ1-5 | TRBV6-8 | NA | 16 | TGTGCCAGCAGTAGGGAAAACGGGACACAAAATCAGCCCCAGCATTTT | CASSRENGTQNQPQHF
NA | TRBJ2-7 | TRBV28 | NA | 17 | TGTGCCAGCCTTGCTACCCAAAGGGCAATCCACTCCTACGAGCAGTACTTC | CASLATQRAIHSYEQYF
TRBD2 | TRBJ2-7 | TRBV19 | NA | 14 | TGTGCCAGTAGTTCCCGGGGAGGGCCCCACGAGCAGTACTTC | CASSSRGGPHEQYF
NA | TRBJ2-3 | TRBV1 | NA | 17 | TGCACCAGCAGCCAAGGTTCTAGCGGGAGCGTCACAGATACGCAGTATTTT | CTSSQGSSGSVTDTQYF
NA | TRBJ2-7 | TRBV9 | NA | 13 | TGTGCCAGCAGCGTAGGGCCAGTCTACGAGCAGTACTTC | CASSVGPVYEQYF
NA | TRBJ2-7 | TRBV7-6 | NA | 14 | TGTGCCAGCAGCTATATGGCCGTCTCCTACGAGCAGTACTTC | CASSYMAVSYEQYF
TRBD1 | TRBJ1-1 | TRBV12-5 | NA | 15 | TGTGCTAGTGGTTTGGCCGGGACAGGGAGGGCTGAAGCTTTCTTT | CASGLAGTGRAEAFF
TRBD1 | TRBJ1-1 | TRBV6-5 | once | 14 | TGTGCCAGCAGTTACTCGGACAGGTTCACTGAAGCTTTCTTT | CASSYSDRFTEAFF
TRBD2 | TRBJ2-7 | TRBV4-3 | NA | 17 | TGCGCCAGCAGCCAGACCCAGGGCGGGGAGGGCCTCCACGAGCAGTACTTC | CASSQTQGGEGLHEQYF
TRBD1 | TRBJ1-1 | TRBV5-6 | NA | 15 | TGTGCCAGCAGCTTGTGGGACAGGGTGAACACTGAAGCTTTCTTT | CASSLWDRVNTEAFF
NA | TRBJ1-2 | TRBV4-3 | NA | 17 | TGCGCCAGCAGCCAATTATCGCAGTCGTCCGATCTCTATGGCTACACCTTC | CASSQLSQSSDLYGYTF
NA | TRBJ2-3 | TRBV25-1 | NA | 13 | TGTGCCAGCAGTGAATTGGACGGAGATACGCAGTATTTT | CASSELDGDTQYF
NA | TRBJ2-2 | TRBV4-3 | NA | 15 | TGCGCCAGCAGCCAAGATAGGATCCAGACCGGGGAGCTGTTTTTT | CASSQDRIQTGELFF
NA | TRBJ2-1 | TRBV28 | NA | 18 | TGTGCCAGCAGTCACCTCATATACAGGGAAAGCTCCTACAATGAGCAGTTCTTC | CASSHLIYRESSYNEQFF
TRBD1 | TRBJ1-2 | TRBV28 | NA | 13 | TGTGCCAGCAGAGGGGGGACAGTCTATGGCTACACCTTC | CASRGGTVYGYTF
NA | TRBJ2-1 | TRBV28 | NA | 12 | TGTGCCAGCAGTTTAACCAACAATGAGCAGTTCTTC | CASSLTNNEQFF
TRBD2 | TRBJ2-7 | TRBV15 | NA | 17 | TGTGCCACCAGCAGAGTTATCGCTAGCGGGACTGTTTACGAGCAGTACTTC | CATSRVIASGTVYEQYF
NA | TRBJ2-7 | TRBV27 | NA | 14 | TGTGCCAGCAGTTATGGGACATCCACTCACGAGCAGTACTTC | CASSYGTSTHEQYF
TRBD2 | TRBJ2-1 | TRBV11-2 | NA | 16 | TGTGCCAGCAGCTTAGTTGTGACTAGCGGTTACAATGAGCAGTTCTTC | CASSLVVTSGYNEQFF
NA | TRBJ2-5 | TRBV6-5 | NA | 15 | TGTGCCAGCAGCCCTTCGGGGCGTAACGCGGAGACCCAGTACTTC | CASSPSGRNAETQYF
NA | TRBJ2-4 | TRBV11-3 | NA | 15 | TGTGCCAGCAGCTTAGGAGCAGGAGGGGACAACATTCAGTACTTC | CASSLGAGGDNIQYF
TRBD1 | TRBJ1-5 | TRBV28 | NA | 17 | TGTGCCAGCAGGTCTTGGACAGGGGGCAGGGGCAATCAGCCCCAGCATTTT | CASRSWTGGRGNQPQHF
NA | TRBJ2-7 | TRBV7-9 | NA | 14 | TGTGCCAGCAGCTCCCGGGAGCTCTCCTACGAGCAGTACTTC | CASSSRELSYEQYF
NA | TRBJ2-1 | TRBV9 | NA | 12 | TGTGCCAGCAGCGCCCTTTCCGGCGAGCAGTTCTTC | CASSALSGEQFF
NA | TRBJ1-2 | TRBV9 | NA | 15 | TGTGCCAGCAGTAACCCGGGTTCTACTAACTATGGCTACACCTTC | CASSNPGSTNYGYTF
NA | TRBJ2-1 | TRBV7-8 | NA | 16 | TGTGCCAGCAGCTTAGCGTTAACAGGTTCCCACAATGAGCAGTTCTTC | CASSLALTGSHNEQFF
NA | TRBJ2-7 | TRBV28 | NA | 14 | TGTGCCAGCAGTTTCGCACAGGGCCCCTACGAGCAGTACTTC | CASSFAQGPYEQYF
NA | TRBJ2-7 | TRBV27 | NA | 15 | TGTGCCAGCAGTTTAACCTCAGGAGCCCTCTGGGAGCAGTACTTC | CASSLTSGALWEQYF
TRBD2 | TRBJ2-3 | TRBV7-8 | NA | 17 | TGTGCCAGCAGGGGAAGACTAGCGGGAGTGGGCACAGATACGCAGTATTTT | CASRGRLAGVGTDTQYF
NA | TRBJ2-1 | TRBV9 | NA | 16 | TGTGCCAGCAGCTCCCGAGGTCAAGCGGACCACAATGAGCAGTTCTTC | CASSSRGQADHNEQFF
NA | TRBJ1-5 | TRBV7-9 | NA | 17 | TGTGCCAGCAGCTTAGGTGTCGGGAATACGGGCAATCAGCCCCAGCATTTT | CASSLGVGNTGNQPQHF
NA | TRBJ2-1 | TRBV7-9 | once | 16 | TGTGCCAGCAGAAAACCAGGGACGGAAACTTACAATGAGCAGTTCTTC | CASRKPGTETYNEQFF
NA | TRBJ1-2 | TRBV5-6 | NA | 13 | TGTGCCAGCAGCCATCTGAAGGGCGGAGGCTACACCTTC | CASSHLKGGGYTF
TRBD2 | TRBJ2-1 | TRBV5-4 | NA | 15 | TGTGCCAGCAGCCGGGGGAGGGTCTCCTACAATGAGCAGTTCTTC | CASSRGRVSYNEQFF
NA | TRBJ2-7 | TRBV4-1 | once | 14 | TGCGCCAGCAGCCAATGGGTTGGCTCCTACGAGCAGTACTTC | CASSQWVGSYEQYF
NA | TRBJ2-4 | TRBV27 | few | 17 | TGTGCCAGCAGTATCCCGGGGCTACAAGGCGGTCCTGACATTCAGTACTTC | CASSIPGLQGGPDIQYF
TRBD1 | TRBJ2-5 | TRBV2 | NA | 15 | TGTGCCAGCAGTGAGAGCCAGGGGGCGGGAGAGACCCAGTACTTC | CASSESQGAGETQYF
TRBD2 | TRBJ2-1 | TRBV7-9 | NA | 13 | TGTGCCAGCAGCTTCCCCCTAGCGGAGGAGCAGTTCTTC | CASSFPLAEEQFF
TRBD2 | TRBJ2-5 | TRBV7-6 | NA | 15 | TGTGCCAGCAGCCATACTAGCGGCTCCCAAGAGACCCAGTACTTC | CASSHTSGSQETQYF
NA | TRBJ1-4 | TRBV28 | NA | 18 | TGTGCCAGCAGTTTATCGTTTGAGGACAGTGCAACTAATGAAAAACTGTTTTTT | CASSLSFEDSATNEKLFF
NA | TRBJ2-1 | TRBV7-8 | NA | 15 | TGTGCCAGCAGCTTAGAGATACCCTCCTACAATGAGCAGTTCTTC | CASSLEIPSYNEQFF
TRBD1 | TRBJ2-7 | TRBV29-1 | NA | 15 | TGCAGCGTTGTCCAGACCGGGACAGGGGGCAGCGAGCAGTACTTC | CSVVQTGTGGSEQYF
NA | TRBJ2-1 | TRBV27 | NA | 16 | TGTGCCAGCAGTAGTACCGGGCCCTACTCCTACAATGAGCAGTTCTTC | CASSSTGPYSYNEQFF
NA | TRBJ2-1 | TRBV29-1 | NA | 11 | TGCAGCGTTAGGAGGCCGGGTGAGCAGTTCTTC | CSVRRPGEQFF
TRBD1 | TRBJ2-5 | TRBV14 | NA | 15 | TGTGCCAGCAGCCGCACCAGGGGGCTGGGGGAGACCCAGTACTTC | CASSRTRGLGETQYF